The clone carrying this T cell receptor (beta chain) was seen a few times. The antigen is unknown. This entry is derived from a study of Graves' ophthalmopathy and Graves' hyperthyroidism. CDR1 is KGHSH, CDR2 LQKENI, per germline. The CDR3 spans 14 residues. V shed 3 bases and J shed 7 bases, with 15 bases lying between them. RNA transcripts yielded amplified TCR beta CDR3 regions. Scientists carried out first-round RT-PCR using HTBI primers and then a second-round multiplex PCR. MiXCR, run by TCRdb on the multiplex PCR reads, gives a single entry per CDR3 protein. The profile shows 620,000 or so distinct CDR3 sequences, approximately 22% of them singletons. Findings and limits, study-wide: The model's ophthalmopathy progression predictions had approximately 71% sensitivity and less than 85% specificity. The majority of expanded thyroid clonotypes above 0.001 frequency also occurred in blood.

Absence of ophthalmopathy within 18 months of follow-up defined stable hyperthyroidism. The rearrangement links TRBV18 to TRBJ1-2; weak D call: TRBD1 (5 bases). The sequenced material came from peripheral blood. The receptor comes from a woman aged 18-29 years with stable Graves' hyperthyroidism. Some clones in this sample may be carry-over from other donors' samples. The CDR3 DNA sequence: TGTGCCAGCTCACCTCGGTTCGGGGGACGTGGCTACACCTTC. It codes for CASSPRFGGRGYTF. The variable domain in full, completed from reference TRBV18 and TRBJ1-2, reads NAGVMQNPRHLVRRRGQEARLRCSPMKGHSHVYWYRQLPEEGLKFMVYLQKENIIDESGMPKERFSAEFPKEGPSILRIQQVVRGDSAAYFCASSPRFGGRGYTFGSGTRLTVV.